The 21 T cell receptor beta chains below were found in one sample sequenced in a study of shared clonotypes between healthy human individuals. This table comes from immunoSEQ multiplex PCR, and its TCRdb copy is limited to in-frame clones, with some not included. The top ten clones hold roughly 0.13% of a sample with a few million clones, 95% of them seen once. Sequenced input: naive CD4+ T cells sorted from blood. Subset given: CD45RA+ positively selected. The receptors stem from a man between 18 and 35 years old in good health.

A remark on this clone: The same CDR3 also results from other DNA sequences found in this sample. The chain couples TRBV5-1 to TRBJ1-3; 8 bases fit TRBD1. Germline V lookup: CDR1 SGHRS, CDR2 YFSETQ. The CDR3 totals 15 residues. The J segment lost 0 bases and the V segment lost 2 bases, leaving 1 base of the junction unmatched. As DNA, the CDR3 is TGCGCCAGCAGCTTAACAGGGGGCTCTGGAAACACCATATATTTT. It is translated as CASSLTGGSGNTIYF.

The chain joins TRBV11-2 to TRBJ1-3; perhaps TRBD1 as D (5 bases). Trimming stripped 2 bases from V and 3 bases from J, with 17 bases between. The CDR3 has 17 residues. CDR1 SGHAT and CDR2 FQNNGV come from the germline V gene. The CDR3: CASSLRSLTEIGNTIYF. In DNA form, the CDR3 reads TGTGCCAGCAGCTTACGATCCTTGACAGAGATTGGAAACACCATATATTTT.

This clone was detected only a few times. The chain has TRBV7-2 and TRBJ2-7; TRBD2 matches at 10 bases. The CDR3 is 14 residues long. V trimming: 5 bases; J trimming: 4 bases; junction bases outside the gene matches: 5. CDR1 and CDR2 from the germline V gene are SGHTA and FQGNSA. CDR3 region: CASSKRTSGYEQYF. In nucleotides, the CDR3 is TGTGCCAGCAGCAAGCGGACTAGCGGATACGAGCAGTACTTC.

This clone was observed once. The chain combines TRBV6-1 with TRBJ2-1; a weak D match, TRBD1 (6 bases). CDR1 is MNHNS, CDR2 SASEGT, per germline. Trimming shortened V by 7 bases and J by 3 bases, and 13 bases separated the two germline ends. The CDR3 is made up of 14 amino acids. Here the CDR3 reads CASTWDTNYNEQFF. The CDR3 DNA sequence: TGTGCCAGCACCTGGGACACTAACTACAATGAGCAGTTCTTC.

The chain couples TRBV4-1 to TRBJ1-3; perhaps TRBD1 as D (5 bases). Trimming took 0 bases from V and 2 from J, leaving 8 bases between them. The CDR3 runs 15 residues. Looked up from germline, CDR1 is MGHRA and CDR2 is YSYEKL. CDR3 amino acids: CASSQEQVAGNTIYF. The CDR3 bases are TGCGCCAGCAGCCAAGAACAGGTGGCTGGAAACACCATATATTTT.

In DNA form, the CDR3 reads TGTGCCAGTAGTATCTCGACAGGGAGGGGCTACGAGCAGTACTTC. Protein product: CASSISTGRGYEQYF. This chain joins TRBV19 and TRBJ2-7, with D perhaps assigned TRBD1 or TRBD2 (7 bases each). There are 15 residues in the CDR3. V lost 3 bases and J lost 3, with 15 bases in between. The V gene's germline CDR1 is LNHDA and CDR2 SQIVND (reference sequence).

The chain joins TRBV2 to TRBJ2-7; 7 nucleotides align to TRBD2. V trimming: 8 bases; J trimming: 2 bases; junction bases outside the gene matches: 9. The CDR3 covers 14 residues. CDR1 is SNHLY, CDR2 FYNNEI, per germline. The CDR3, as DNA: TGTGCCAGCGGACGGGGGGTCTTAGCCTACGAGCAGTACTTC. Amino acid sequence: CASGRGVLAYEQYF.

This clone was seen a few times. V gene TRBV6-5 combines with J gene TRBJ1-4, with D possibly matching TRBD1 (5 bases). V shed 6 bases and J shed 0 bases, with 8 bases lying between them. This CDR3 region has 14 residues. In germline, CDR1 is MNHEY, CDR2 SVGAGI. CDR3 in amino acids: CASRRQSTNEKLFF. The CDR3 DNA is TGTGCCAGCAGGAGACAGTCAACTAATGAAAAACTGTTTTTT.

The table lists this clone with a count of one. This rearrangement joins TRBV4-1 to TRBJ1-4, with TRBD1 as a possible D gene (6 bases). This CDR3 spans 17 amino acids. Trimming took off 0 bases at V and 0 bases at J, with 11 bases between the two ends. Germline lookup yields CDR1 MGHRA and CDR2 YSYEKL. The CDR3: CASSQERGSATNEKLFF. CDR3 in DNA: TGCGCCAGCAGCCAAGAGAGGGGGTCAGCAACTAATGAAAAACTGTTTTTT.

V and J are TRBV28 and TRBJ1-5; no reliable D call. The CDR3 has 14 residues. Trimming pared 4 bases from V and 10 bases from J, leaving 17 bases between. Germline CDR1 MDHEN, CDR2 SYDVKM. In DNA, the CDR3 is TGTGCCAGCAGTTATGAGGGCCCGAAGTACCCCCAGCATTTT. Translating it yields CASSYEGPKYPQHF.

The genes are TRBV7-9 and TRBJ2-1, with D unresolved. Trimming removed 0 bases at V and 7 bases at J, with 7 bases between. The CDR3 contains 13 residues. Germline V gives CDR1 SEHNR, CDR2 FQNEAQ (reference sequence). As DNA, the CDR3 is TGTGCCAGCAGCTTAGCCAATCCGAATGAGCAGTTCTTC. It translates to CASSLANPNEQFF.

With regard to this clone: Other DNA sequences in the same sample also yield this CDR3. The CDR3 DNA sequence: TGTGCCAGCAGTTACTCCGGTGGGGACACTGAAGCTTTCTTT. Amino acid sequence: CASSYSGGDTEAFF. The chain employs TRBV6-6 and TRBJ1-1; D is undetermined. Looked up from germline, CDR1 is MNHNY and CDR2 is SVGAGI (reference sequence). Trimming stripped 0 bases from V and 3 bases from J, with 8 bases between. CDR3 length: 14 amino acids.

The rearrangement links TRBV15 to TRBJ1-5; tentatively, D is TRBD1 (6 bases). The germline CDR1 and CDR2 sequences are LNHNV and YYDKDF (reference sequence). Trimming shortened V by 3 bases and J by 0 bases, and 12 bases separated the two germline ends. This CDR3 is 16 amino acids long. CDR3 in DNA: TGTGCCACCAGCAGCGGCCGGACAGATAGCAATCAGCCCCAGCATTTT. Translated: CATSSGRTDSNQPQHF.

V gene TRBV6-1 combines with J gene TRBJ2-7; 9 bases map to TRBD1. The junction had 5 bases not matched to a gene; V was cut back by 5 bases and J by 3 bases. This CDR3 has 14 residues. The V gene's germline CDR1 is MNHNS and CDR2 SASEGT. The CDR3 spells CASSLPDRGYEQYF. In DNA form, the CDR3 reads TGTGCCAGCAGTCTCCCGGACAGGGGCTACGAGCAGTACTTC.

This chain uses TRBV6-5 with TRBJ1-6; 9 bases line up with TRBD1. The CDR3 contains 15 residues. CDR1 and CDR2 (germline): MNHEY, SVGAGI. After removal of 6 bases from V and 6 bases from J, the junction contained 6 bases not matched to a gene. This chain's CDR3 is CASRTGTGINSPLHF. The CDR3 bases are TGTGCCAGCAGAACCGGGACAGGGATTAATTCACCCCTCCACTTT.

The DNA for the CDR3 is TGCGCCAGCAGCCTCGCAACAGGGAATAGCAATCAGCCCCAGCATTTT. It codes for CASSLATGNSNQPQHF. This chain joins TRBV4-1 and TRBJ1-5; TRBD1 might be the D (6 bases). Germline loops: CDR1 MGHRA, CDR2 YSYEKL. V lost 4 bases to trimming and J lost 0 bases, with 13 bases between them. The CDR3 totals 16 residues.

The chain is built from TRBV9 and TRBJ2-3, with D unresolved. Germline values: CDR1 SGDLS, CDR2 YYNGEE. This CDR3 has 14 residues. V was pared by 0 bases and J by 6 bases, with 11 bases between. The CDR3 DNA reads TGTGCCAGCAGCGTAGACGGCGCCTCGGATACGCAGTATTTT. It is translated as CASSVDGASDTQYF.

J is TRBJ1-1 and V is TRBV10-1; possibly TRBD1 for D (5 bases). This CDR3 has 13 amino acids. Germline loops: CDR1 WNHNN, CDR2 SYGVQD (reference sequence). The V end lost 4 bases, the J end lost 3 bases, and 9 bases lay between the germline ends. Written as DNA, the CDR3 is TGCGCCAGCAGTGCGCAGGGCTACACTGAAGCTTTCTTT. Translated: CASSAQGYTEAFF.

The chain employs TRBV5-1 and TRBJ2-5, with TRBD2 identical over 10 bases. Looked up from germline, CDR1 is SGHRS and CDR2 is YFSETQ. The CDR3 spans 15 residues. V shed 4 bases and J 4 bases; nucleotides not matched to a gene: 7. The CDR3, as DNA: TGCGCCAGCAGCGAGAGCGGGGGGGCTTCAGAGACCCAGTACTTC. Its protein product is CASSESGGASETQYF.

The CDR3 region has the DNA TGTGCCAGCTCGGGTCTGACAGCCCCCGGGGATGAGCAGTTCTTC. This gives the protein CASSGLTAPGDEQFF. V is TRBV18 and J is TRBJ2-1; D may correspond to TRBD1 or TRBD2 (5 bases each). Germline CDR1 is KGHSH and CDR2 is LQKENI. The CDR3 covers 15 residues. Deletions cut 6 bases from V and 8 bases from J, with 20 bases between.

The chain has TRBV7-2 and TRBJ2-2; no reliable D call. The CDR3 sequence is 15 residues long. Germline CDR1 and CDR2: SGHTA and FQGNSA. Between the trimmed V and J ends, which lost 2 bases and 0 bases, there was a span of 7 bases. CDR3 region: CASSLTAANTGELFF. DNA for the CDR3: TGTGCCAGCAGCTTAACCGCAGCGAACACCGGGGAGCTGTTTTTT.